One sample yielded the 3 T cell receptor beta chains listed below, sequenced in a study of metastatic and nonmetastatic thyroid tumors. There were no patients who had received any treatment before thyroid surgery. With MiXCR, TCRdb reprocessed the PCR reads. The data contain around 20,000 clones, about 23% of them singletons. The sequenced material came from adjacent normal tissue. Source of these receptors: a female donor with papillary thyroid cancer or a benign thyroid nodule (not recorded which). Some clones in this sample may be carry-over from other donors' samples.

There are a few counts of this clone. This sequence joins TRBV12-5 and TRBJ2-5, with 9 bases identical to TRBD1. Germline CDR1 reads LGHNT; CDR2 reads FRNRAP. This CDR3 spans 13 amino acids. V shed 4 bases and J 8 bases; nucleotides not matched to a gene: 5. This CDR3 is CASGSGQGETQYF. The CDR3 nucleotides read TGTGCTAGTGGTTCGGGACAGGGAGAAACCCAGTACTTC.

This sequence joins TRBV5-1 and TRBJ2-7; D gene ambiguous. CDR1 and CDR2 (germline): SGHRS, YFSETQ. V lost 0 bases and J lost 3, with 13 bases in between. The CDR3 is made up of 15 amino acids. The CDR3 region is CASSLESRIVYEQYF. As DNA, the CDR3 is TGCGCCAGCAGCTTGGAAAGTCGCATAGTCTACGAGCAGTACTTC.

This clone has only a few counts. The sample carries other DNA sequences with the same CDR3. This chain uses TRBV6-1 with TRBJ1-4; no reliable D call. Germline V gives CDR1 MNHNS, CDR2 SASEGT. V lost 1 base, J lost 8 bases, and 14 bases lay in between. This CDR3 spans 15 amino acids. In nucleotides, the CDR3 is TGTGCCAGCAGTGAAGATCGGCAGGAGTTAGAAAAACTGTTTTTT. Translated, it gives CASSEDRQELEKLFF.